This T cell receptor beta chain emerged from a study of cytomegalovirus exposure and HLA in healthy donors. It was with 60 Vbeta and 13 Jbeta primers that the PCR ran. Using immunoSEQ multiplex PCR, the repertoire was profiled, and TCRdb retains in-frame clones only, with some absent. The data show about 130,000 clones, approximately 80% seen once. Trimming took 0 bases from V and 1 from J; bases not matched to a gene: 9. Germline lookup yields CDR1 SQVTM and CDR2 ANQGSEA. This CDR3 region has 17 residues. The receptor was derived from a girl aged 2 to 10 in good health and CMV-seronegative. Sequencing was done on a sample of PBMCs. This chain joins TRBV29-1 and TRBJ1-2; 9 bases line up with TRBD1. The CDR3 DNA reads as TGCAGCGTTGAAGATCTTGTGACAGGGGGGCTTAACTATGGCTACACCTTC. Amino acids: CSVEDLVTGGLNYGYTF.